The T cell receptor beta chain described here comes from a study of molecular identifiers for immune sequencing clone quantification. Study-level background: Replicate RNA from about 19,000 or 110,000 naive CD8 T cells formed five aliquots; four were sequenced. Study observations and caveats: In CMV-specific effectors, clones above 20 copies held over 98% of molecules; naive, under 1%.

Turning to this clonotype: Its specificity is unknown.

The CDR3 sequence is 14 residues long. With 6 bases removed from V and 2 bases from J, the gap between germline ends came to 11 bases. Germline CDR1 MNHEY, CDR2 SMNVEV (reference sequence). MiXCR, run by TCRdb on the PCR reads, gives a single entry per CDR3 protein. The sample shows under 600,000 distinct CDR3 sequences, less than 30% of them seen only once. Material: naive CD8+ T cells from blood, with Jurkat cell RNA spiked in. Subset indicated: FACS-sorted CD8+CD4-CCR7+CD45RA+ naive T cells. The TCR originated in a human donor in good health. Some libraries in this study had Jurkat cell RNA spiked in. The V call is TRBV27, the J call TRBJ1-5, with D perhaps matching TRBD1 (5 bases). The CDR3 loop reads CASRLTGRNQPQHF. For the CDR3, the DNA is TGTGCCAGCAGGTTAACAGGTCGCAATCAGCCCCAGCATTTT.